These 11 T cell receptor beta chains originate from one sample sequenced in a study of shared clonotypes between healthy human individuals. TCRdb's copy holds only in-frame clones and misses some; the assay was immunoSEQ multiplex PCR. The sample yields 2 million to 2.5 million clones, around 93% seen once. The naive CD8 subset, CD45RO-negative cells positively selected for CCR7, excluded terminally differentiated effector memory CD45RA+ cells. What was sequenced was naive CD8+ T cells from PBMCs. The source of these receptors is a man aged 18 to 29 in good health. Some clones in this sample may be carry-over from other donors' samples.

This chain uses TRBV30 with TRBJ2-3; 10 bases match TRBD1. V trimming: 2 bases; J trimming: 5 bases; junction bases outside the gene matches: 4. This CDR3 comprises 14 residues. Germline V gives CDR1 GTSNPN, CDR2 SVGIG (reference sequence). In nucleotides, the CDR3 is TGTGCCTGGAGTTGGACAGGGGGGGGAGATACGCAGTATTTT. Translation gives CAWSWTGGGDTQYF.

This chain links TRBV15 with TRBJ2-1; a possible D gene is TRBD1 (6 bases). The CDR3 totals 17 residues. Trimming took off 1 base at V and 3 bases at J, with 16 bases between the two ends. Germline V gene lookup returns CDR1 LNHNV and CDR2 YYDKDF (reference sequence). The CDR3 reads CATSRGGKGVLYNEQFF. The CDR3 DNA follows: TGTGCCACCAGCAGAGGGGGTAAGGGGGTCCTCTACAATGAGCAGTTCTTC. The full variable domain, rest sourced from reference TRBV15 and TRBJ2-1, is DAMVIQNPRYQVTQFGKPVTLSCSQTLNHNVMYWYQQKSSQAPKLLFHYYDKDFNNEADTPDNFQSRRPNTSFCFLDIRSPGLGDTAMYLCATSRGGKGVLYNEQFFGPGTRLTVL.

DNA for the CDR3: TGTGCCAGCAGTGCGGAACGCAGGGGGCATCTCTACAATGAGCAGTTCTTC. Translated, it gives CASSAERRGHLYNEQFF. This chain links TRBV6-1 with TRBJ2-1, with 8 bases identical to TRBD1. The length of the CDR3 is 17 residues. V dropped 4 bases and J dropped 3; count of bases not matched to a gene: 11. The germline gives CDR1 MNHNS, CDR2 SASEGT.

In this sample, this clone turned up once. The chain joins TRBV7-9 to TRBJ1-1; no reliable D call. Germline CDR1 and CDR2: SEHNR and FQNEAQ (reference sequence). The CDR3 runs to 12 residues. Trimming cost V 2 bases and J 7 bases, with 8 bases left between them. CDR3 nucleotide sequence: TGTGCCAGCAGCTTATTGGTCCTTGAAGCTTTCTTT. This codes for CASSLLVLEAFF.

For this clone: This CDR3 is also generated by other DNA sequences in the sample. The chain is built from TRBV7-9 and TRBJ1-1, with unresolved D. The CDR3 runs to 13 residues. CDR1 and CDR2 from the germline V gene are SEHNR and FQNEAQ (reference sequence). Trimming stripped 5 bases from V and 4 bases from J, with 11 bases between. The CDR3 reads CASSPRGGTEAFF. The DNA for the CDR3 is TGTGCCAGCAGCCCCCGGGGTGGCACTGAAGCTTTCTTT.

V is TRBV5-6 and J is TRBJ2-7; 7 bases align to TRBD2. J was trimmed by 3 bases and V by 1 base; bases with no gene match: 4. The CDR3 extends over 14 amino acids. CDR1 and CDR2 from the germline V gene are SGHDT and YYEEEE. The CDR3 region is CASSLLAEDYEQYF. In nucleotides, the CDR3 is TGTGCCAGCAGCTTGCTAGCGGAAGACTACGAGCAGTACTTC.

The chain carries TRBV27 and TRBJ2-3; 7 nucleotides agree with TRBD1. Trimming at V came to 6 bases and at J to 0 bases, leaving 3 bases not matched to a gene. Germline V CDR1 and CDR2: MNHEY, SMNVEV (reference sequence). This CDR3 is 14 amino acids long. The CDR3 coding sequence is TGTGCCAGCAGCGGGGACAGCAGCACAGATACGCAGTATTTT. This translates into CASSGDSSTDTQYF.

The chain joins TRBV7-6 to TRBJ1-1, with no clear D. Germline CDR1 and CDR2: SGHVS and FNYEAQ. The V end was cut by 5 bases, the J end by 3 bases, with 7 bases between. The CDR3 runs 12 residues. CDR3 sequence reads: CASSDWDTEAFF. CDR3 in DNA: TGTGCCAGCAGCGACTGGGACACTGAAGCTTTCTTT.

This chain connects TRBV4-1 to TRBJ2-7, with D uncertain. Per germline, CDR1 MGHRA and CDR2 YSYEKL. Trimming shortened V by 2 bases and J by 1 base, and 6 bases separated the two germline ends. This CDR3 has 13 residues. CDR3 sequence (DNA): TGCGCCAGCAGCCAATTTTTGTCCTACGAGCAGTACTTC. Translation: CASSQFLSYEQYF.

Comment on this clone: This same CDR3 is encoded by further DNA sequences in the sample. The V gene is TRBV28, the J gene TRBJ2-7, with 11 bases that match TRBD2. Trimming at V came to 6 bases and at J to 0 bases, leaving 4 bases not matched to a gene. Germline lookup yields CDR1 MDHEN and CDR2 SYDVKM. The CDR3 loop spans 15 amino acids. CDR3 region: CASSPTSGSSYEQYF. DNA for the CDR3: TGTGCCAGCAGCCCCACTAGCGGGAGCTCCTACGAGCAGTACTTC.

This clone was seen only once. The CDR3 nucleotides read TGTGCCAGCAGCGGCAGCCCCCACGAGCAGTTCTTC. It yields the protein CASSGSPHEQFF. The gene calls are TRBV9 and TRBJ2-1, with D unclear. The V gene's germline CDR1 is SGDLS and CDR2 YYNGEE. The CDR3 runs 12 residues. The ends were cut back, 3 bases at V and 10 bases at J, with 11 bases in the middle.